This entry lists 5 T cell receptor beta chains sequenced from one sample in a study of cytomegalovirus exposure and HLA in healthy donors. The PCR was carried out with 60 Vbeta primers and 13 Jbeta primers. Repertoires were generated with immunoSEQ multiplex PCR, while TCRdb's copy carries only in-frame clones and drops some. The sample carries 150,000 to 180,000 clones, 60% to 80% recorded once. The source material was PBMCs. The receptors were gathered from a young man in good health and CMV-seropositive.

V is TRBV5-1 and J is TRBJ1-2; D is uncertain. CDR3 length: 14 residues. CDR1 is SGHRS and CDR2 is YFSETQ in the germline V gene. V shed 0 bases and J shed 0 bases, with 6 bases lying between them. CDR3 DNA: TGCGCCAGCAGCTTGGCCGTTTCTAACTATGGCTACACCTTC. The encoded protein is CASSLAVSNYGYTF.

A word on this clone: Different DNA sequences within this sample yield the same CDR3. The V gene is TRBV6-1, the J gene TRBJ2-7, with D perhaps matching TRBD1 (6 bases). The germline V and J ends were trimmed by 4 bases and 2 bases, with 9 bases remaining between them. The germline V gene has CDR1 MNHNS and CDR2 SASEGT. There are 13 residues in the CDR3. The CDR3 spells CASSGTATYEQYF. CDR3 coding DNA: TGTGCCAGCAGTGGGACAGCCACCTACGAGCAGTACTTC.

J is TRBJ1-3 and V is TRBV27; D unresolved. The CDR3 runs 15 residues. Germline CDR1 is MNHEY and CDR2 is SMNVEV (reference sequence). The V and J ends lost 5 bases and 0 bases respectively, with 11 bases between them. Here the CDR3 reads CASSLRGGSGNTIYF. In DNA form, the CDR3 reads TGTGCCAGCAGTCTTAGAGGCGGCTCTGGAAACACCATATATTTT.

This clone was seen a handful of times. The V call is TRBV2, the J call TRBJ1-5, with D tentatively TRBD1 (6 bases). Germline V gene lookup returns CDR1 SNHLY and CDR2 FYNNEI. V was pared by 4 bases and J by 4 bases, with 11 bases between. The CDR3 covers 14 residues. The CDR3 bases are TGTGCCAGCAGTGTTTCCCAGGGGAATCAGCCCCAGCATTTT. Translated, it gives CASSVSQGNQPQHF.

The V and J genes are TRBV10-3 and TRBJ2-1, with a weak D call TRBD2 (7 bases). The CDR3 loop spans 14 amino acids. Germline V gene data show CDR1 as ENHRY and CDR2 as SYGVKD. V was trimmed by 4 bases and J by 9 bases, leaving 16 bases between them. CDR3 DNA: TGTGCCATCAGTGTTAACCAGGGAGGGGGTGAGCAGTTCTTC. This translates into CAISVNQGGGEQFF.